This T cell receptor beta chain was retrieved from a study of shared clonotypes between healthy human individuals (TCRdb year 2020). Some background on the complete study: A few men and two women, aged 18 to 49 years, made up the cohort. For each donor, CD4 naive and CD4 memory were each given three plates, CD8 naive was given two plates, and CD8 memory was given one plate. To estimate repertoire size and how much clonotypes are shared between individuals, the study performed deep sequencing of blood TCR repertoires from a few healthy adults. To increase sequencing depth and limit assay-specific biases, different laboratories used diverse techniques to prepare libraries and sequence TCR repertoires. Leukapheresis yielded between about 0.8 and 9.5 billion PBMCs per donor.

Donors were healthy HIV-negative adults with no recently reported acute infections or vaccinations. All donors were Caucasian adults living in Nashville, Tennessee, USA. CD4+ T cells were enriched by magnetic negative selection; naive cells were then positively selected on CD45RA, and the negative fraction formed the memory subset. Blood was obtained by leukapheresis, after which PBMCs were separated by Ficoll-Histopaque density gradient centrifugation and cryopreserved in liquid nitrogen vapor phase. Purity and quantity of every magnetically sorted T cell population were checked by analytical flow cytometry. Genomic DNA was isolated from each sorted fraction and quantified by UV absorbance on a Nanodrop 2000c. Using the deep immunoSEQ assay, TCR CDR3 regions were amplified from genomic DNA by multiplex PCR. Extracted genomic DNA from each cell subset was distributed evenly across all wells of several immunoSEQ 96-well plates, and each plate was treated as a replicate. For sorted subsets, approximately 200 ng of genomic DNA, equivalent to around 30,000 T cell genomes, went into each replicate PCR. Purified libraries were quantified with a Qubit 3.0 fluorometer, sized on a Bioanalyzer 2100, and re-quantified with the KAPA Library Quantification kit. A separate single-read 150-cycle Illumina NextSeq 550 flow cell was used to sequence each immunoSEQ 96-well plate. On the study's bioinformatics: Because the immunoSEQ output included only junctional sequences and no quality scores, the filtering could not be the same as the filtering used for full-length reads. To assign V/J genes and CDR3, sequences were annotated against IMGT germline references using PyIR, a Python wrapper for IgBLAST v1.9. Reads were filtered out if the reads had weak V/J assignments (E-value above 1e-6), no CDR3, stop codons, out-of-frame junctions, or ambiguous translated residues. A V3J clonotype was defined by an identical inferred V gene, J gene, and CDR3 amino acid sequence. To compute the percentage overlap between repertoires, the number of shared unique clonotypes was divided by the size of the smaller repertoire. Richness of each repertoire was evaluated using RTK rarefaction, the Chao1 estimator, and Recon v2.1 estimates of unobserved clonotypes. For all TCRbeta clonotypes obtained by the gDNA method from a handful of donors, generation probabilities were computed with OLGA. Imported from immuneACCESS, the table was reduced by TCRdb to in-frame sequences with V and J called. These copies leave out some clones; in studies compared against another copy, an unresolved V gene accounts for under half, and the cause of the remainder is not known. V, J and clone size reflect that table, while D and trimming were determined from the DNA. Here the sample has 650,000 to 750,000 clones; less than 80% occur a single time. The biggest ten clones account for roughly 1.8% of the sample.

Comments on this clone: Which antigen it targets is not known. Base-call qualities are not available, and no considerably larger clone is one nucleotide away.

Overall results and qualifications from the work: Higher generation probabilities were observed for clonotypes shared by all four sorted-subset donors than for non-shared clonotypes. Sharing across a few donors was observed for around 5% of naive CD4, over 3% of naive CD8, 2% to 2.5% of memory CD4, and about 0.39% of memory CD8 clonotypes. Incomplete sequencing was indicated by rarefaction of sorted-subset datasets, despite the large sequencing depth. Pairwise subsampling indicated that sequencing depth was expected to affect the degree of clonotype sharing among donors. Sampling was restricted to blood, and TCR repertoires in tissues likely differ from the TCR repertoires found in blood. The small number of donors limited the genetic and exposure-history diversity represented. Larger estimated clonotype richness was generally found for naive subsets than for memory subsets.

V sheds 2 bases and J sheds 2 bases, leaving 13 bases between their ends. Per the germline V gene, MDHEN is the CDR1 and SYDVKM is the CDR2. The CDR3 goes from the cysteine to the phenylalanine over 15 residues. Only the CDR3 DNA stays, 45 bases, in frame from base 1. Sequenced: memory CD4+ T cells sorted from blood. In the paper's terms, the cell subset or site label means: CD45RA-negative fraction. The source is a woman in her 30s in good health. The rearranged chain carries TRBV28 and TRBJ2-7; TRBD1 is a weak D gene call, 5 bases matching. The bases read TGTGCCAGCAGTTTAATCCAGGGAAGAACCTACGAGCAGTACTTC. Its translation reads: CASSLIQGRTYEQYF.